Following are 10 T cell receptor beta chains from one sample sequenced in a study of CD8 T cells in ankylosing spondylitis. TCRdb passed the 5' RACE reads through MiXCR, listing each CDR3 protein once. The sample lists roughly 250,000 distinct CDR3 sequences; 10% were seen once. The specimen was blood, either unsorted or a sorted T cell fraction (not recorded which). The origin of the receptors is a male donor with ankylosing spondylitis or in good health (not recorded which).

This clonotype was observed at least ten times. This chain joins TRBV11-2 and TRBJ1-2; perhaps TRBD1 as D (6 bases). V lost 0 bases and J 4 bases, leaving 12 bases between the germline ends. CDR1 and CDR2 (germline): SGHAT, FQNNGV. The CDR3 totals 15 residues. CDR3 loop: CASSLDLGQSYGYTF. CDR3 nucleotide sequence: TGTGCCAGCAGCTTAGATCTTGGACAGTCCTATGGCTACACCTTC.

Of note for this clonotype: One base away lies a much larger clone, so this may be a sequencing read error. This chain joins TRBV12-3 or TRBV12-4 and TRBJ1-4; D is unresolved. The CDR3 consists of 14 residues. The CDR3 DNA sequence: TGTGCCAGCGGAGAACAAGCAACTAATGAAAAACCGTTTTTT. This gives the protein CASGEQATNEKPFF.

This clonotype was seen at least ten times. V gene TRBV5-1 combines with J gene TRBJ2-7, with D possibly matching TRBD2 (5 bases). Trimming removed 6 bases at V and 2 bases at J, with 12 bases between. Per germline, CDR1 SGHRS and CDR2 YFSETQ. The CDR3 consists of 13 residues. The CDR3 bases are TGCGCCAGCAAGCGGCAGCCTGCCTACGAGCAGTACTTC. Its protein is CASKRQPAYEQYF.

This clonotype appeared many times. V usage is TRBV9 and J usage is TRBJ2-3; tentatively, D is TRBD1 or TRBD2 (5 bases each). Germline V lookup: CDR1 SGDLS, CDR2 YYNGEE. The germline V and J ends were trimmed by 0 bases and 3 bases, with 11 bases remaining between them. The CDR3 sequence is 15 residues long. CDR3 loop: CASSVDGGTTDTQYF. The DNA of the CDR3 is TGTGCCAGCAGCGTAGATGGGGGTACTACAGATACGCAGTATTTT.

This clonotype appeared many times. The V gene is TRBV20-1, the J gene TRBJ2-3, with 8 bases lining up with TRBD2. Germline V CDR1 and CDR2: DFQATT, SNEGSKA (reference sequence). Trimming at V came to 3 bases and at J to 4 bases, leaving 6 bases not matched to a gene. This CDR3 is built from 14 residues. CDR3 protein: CSASSGGAADTQYF. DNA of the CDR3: TGCAGTGCTAGCTCCGGGGGGGCAGCAGATACGCAGTATTTT.

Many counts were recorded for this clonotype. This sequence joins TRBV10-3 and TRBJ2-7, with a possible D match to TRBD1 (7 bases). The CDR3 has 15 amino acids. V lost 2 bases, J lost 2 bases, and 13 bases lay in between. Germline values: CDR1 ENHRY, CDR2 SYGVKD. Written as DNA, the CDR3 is TGTGCCATCAGTGAGCCGGGGGACAGCGCCTACGAGCAGTACTTC. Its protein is CAISEPGDSAYEQYF.

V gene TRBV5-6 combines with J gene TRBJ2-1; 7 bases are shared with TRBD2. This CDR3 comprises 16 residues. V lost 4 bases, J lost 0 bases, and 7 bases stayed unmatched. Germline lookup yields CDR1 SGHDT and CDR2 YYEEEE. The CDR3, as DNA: TGTGCCAGCAGCCGGCCGGGGGGAAGCTCCTACAATGAGCAGTTCTTC. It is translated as CASSRPGGSSYNEQFF.

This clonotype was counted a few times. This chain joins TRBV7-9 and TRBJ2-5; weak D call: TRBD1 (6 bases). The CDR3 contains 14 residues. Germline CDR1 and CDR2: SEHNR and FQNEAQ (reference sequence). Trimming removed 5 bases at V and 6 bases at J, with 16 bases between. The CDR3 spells CASSPGAGPKTQYF. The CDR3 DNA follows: TGTGCCAGCAGCCCAGGGGCAGGGCCGAAGACCCAGTACTTC.

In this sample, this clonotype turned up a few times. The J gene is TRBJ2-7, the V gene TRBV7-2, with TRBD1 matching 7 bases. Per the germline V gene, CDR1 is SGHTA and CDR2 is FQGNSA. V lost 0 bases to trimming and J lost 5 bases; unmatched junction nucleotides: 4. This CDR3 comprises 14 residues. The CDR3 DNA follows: TGTGCCAGCAGCTTAGCATCTGACAGGGACGAGCAGTACTTC. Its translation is CASSLASDRDEQYF.

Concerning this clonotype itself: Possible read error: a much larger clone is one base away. The CDR3 spells CVTAIGLAGNYNEQFF. CDR3 coding DNA: TGTGTCACCGCGATCGGACTAGCGGGAAACTACAATGAGCAGTTCTTC. This sequence joins TRBV7-2 and TRBJ2-1; 12 positions agree with TRBD2. The CDR3 runs to 16 residues. Germline V gives CDR1 SGHTA, CDR2 FQGNSA. The full variable domain, its missing parts supplied by reference TRBV7-2 and TRBJ2-1, is GAGVSQSPSNKVTEKGKDVELRCDPISGHTALYWYRQSLGQGLEFLIYFQGNSAPDKSGLPSDRFSAERTGGSVSTLTIQRTQQEDSAVYLCVTAIGLAGNYNEQFFGPGTRLTVL.